This TCR beta chain appears in the sequencing data of a study of cytomegalovirus exposure and HLA in healthy donors. Study-wide results and limits: The authors assumed roughly uniform sequencing depth across donors for presence/absence analyses.

The CDR3 sequence is 15 residues long. V dropped 2 bases and J dropped 5; count of bases not matched to a gene: 7. Germline lookup yields CDR1 SGHTA and CDR2 FQGNSA. This clone was seen a handful of times. Its antigen remains unidentified. PCR amplification relied on 60 Vbeta primers (plus 13 Jbeta primers). The protocol was immunoSEQ multiplex PCR, while the TCRdb copy is restricted to in-frame clones and leaves out a portion. The table lists under 150,000 clones, roughly 69% of them singletons. The receptor was derived from a human donor in good health. Sequencing was done on a sample of PBMCs. This chain connects TRBV7-2 to TRBJ2-5; 8 bases are shared with TRBD1. The CDR3 reads CASSLLWQGAETQYF. The CDR3 bases are TGTGCCAGCAGCTTATTATGGCAGGGGGCGGAGACCCAGTACTTC. The full variable domain, in which reference TRBV7-2 and TRBJ2-5 provide the parts outside the CDR3, is GAGVSQSPSNKVTEKGKDVELRCDPISGHTALYWYRQSLGQGLEFLIYFQGNSAPDKSGLPSDRFSAERTGGSVSTLTIQRTQQEDSAVYLCASSLLWQGAETQYFGPGTRLLVL.